The 17 T cell receptor beta chains below were found in one sample sequenced in a study of CD8+ T cells in alopecia areata. The treatment here: oral pan-JAK inhibitor, 5-10 mg twice daily. RNA was extracted and reverse transcribed into cDNA as the sequencing template. Data came from immunoSEQ multiplex PCR; TCRdb stores just in-frame clones and leaves some out. The table lists some 200,000 clones, approximately 56% of them singletons. Sample: CD4+ T cells sorted from blood, taken at week 4, from a patient treated with tofacitinib. Every receptor here comes from a human donor with alopecia areata.

CDR3 sequence reads: CASSGWTDTEAFF. CDR3 sequence (DNA): TGTGCCAGCAGCGGATGGACAGACACTGAAGCTTTCTTT. The chain combines TRBV9 with TRBJ1-1; possibly TRBD1 for D (6 bases). The CDR3 contains 13 residues. V lost 3 bases and J lost 3, with 9 bases in between. The germline V gene has CDR1 SGDLS and CDR2 YYNGEE.

The rearrangement joins TRBV5-1 to TRBJ2-7; 8 bases agree with TRBD1. Germline values: CDR1 SGHRS, CDR2 YFSETQ. V lost 4 bases to trimming and J lost 9 bases; unmatched junction nucleotides: 12. The CDR3 sequence is 14 residues long. For the CDR3, the DNA is TGCGCCAGCAGCATGAGACAGGGGCCCCCTACGCAGTACTTC. This encodes CASSMRQGPPTQYF. Using reference TRBV5-1 and TRBJ2-7 for the parts outside the CDR3, the full variable domain is KAGVTQTPRYLIKTRGQQVTLSCSPISGHRSVSWYQQTPGQGLQFLFEYFSETQRNKGNFPGRFSGRQFSNSRSEMNVSTLELGDSALYLCASSMRQGPPTQYFGPGTRLTVT.

This clone was seen only once. This sequence joins TRBV30 and TRBJ1-5; D remains ambiguous. The CDR3 is made up of 14 amino acids. V was clipped by 1 base and J by 4 bases, with 11 bases between them. Germline loops: CDR1 GTSNPN, CDR2 SVGIG (reference sequence). In DNA form, the CDR3 reads TGTGCCTGGAGTGGACCGGTGGGGAATCAGCCCCAGCATTTT. Protein: CAWSGPVGNQPQHF.

This clone was picked up a small number of times. The chain links TRBV6-5 to TRBJ2-1, with 7 bases that match TRBD2. The CDR3 contains 15 residues. The V and J ends lost 6 bases and 3 bases, in that order; junction bases with no gene match: 8. Germline-derived CDR1 and CDR2 are MNHEY and SVGAGI. CDR3 sequence reads: CASRPLGGGYNEQFF. CDR3 sequence (DNA): TGTGCCAGCAGACCCCTGGGGGGGGGCTACAATGAGCAGTTCTTC.

The V gene is TRBV28, the J gene TRBJ1-2, with D tentatively TRBD1 (6 bases). CDR1 is MDHEN and CDR2 is SYDVKM in the germline V gene. The CDR3 is 12 residues long. V lost 4 bases to trimming and J lost 7 bases, with 10 bases between them. This CDR3 reads CASSSGTIGYTF. CDR3 DNA: TGTGCCAGCAGTTCTGGGACAATTGGCTACACCTTC.

In this sample, this clone turned up once. The chain couples TRBV30 to TRBJ1-4, with D tentatively TRBD1 (5 bases). The CDR3 loop spans 12 amino acids. The germline V and J ends were trimmed by 1 base and 10 bases, with 10 bases remaining between them. CDR1 is GTSNPN and CDR2 is SVGIG in the germline V gene (reference sequence). Written as DNA, the CDR3 is TGTGCCTGGAGTGGAGGGGCAGGAAAACTGTTTTTT. It is translated as CAWSGGAGKLFF.

V is TRBV30 and J is TRBJ2-7; D is perhaps TRBD2 (7 bases). The germline CDR1 and CDR2 sequences are GTSNPN and SVGIG (reference sequence). V lost 6 bases and J 0 bases, leaving 27 bases between the germline ends. The CDR3 consists of 18 residues. The CDR3 DNA is TGTGCCTGCACTTTCGGGGTACAAACGGGGGGCAGCTCCTACGAGCAGTACTTC. It specifies CACTFGVQTGGSSYEQYF.

The chain uses TRBV6-5 and TRBJ2-3; tentative D call: TRBD2 (5 bases). The CDR3 is 11 amino acids. Between the trimmed V and J ends, which lost 4 bases and 7 bases, there was a span of 6 bases. Germline CDR1 is MNHEY and CDR2 is SVGAGI. The CDR3 bases are TGTGCCAGCAGTTCGGGGAATACGCAGTATTTT. Amino acids: CASSSGNTQYF.

This clone has just one count. The chain joins TRBV29-1 to TRBJ2-5; no clear D. Trimming left V 1 base short and J 4 bases short, with 4 bases between. This CDR3 contains 11 residues. In germline, CDR1 is SQVTM, CDR2 ANQGSEA. CDR3 sequence: CSVEVAETQYF. The CDR3 nucleotides read TGCAGCGTTGAAGTAGCAGAGACCCAGTACTTC.

This clone was observed once. The chain carries TRBV29-1 and TRBJ1-6; TRBD1 matches 7 bases. V was pared by 5 bases and J by 10 bases, with 8 bases of the junction left unmatched. CDR1 is SQVTM and CDR2 is ANQGSEA in the germline V gene. The CDR3 totals 13 residues. This CDR3 reads CSVQRQGSSPLHF. The DNA of the CDR3 is TGCAGCGTTCAACGACAGGGTAGCTCACCCCTCCACTTT.

The sample holds a few counts of this clone. The chain employs TRBV19 and TRBJ2-3; D unresolved. V shed 4 bases and J shed 0 bases, with 8 bases lying between them. Per germline, CDR1 LNHDA and CDR2 SQIVND (reference sequence). The CDR3 runs to 14 residues. CDR3 DNA sequence: TGTGCCAGTAGTACCAGCAGTAGCACAGATACGCAGTATTTT. The encoded protein is CASSTSSSTDTQYF.

The chain recombines TRBV15 with TRBJ2-1, with 10 bases lining up with TRBD2. This CDR3 is built from 16 residues. Germline V gene data show CDR1 as LNHNV and CDR2 as YYDKDF (reference sequence). V gave up 1 base and J gave up 9 bases; unmatched junction bases: 9. The CDR3 DNA reads as TGTGCCACCAGCAGAGGGAGCGGGGGGGCCCTCGCTGAGCAGTTCTTC. Translated: CATSRGSGGALAEQFF.

This clone came up a few times. The V and J genes are TRBV29-1 and TRBJ1-1; D uncertain. Germline CDR1 and CDR2: SQVTM and ANQGSEA. V gave up 7 bases and J gave up 1 base, with 7 bases separating them. The CDR3 runs to 11 residues. The CDR3 is CSAQRNTEAFF. CDR3 nucleotides: TGCAGCGCGCAGAGGAACACTGAAGCTTTCTTT.

The chain couples TRBV30 to TRBJ2-7, with D hard to call. The V gene's germline CDR1 is GTSNPN and CDR2 SVGIG (reference sequence). The ends were cut back, 0 bases at V and 5 bases at J, with 5 bases in the middle. This CDR3 has 11 residues. The CDR3 DNA is TGTGCCTGGAGTGTTGTGAACGAGCAGTACTTC. This sequence encodes CAWSVVNEQYF.

The rearrangement uses TRBV30 and TRBJ2-7, with 8 bases aligning to TRBD2. Germline values: CDR1 GTSNPN, CDR2 SVGIG (reference sequence). J was trimmed by 6 bases and V by 4 bases; bases with no gene match: 8. This CDR3 comprises 13 residues. CDR3 in amino acids: CAWNGGGLTEQYF. DNA for the CDR3: TGTGCCTGGAACGGCGGGGGGTTAACCGAGCAGTACTTC.

V gene TRBV5-4 combines with J gene TRBJ2-3; D unresolved. The CDR3 has 11 amino acids. The germline V gene encodes CDR1 SGHNT and CDR2 YYREEE (reference sequence). Deletions cut 9 bases from V and 2 bases from J, with 7 bases between. CDR3 amino acids: CATALTDTQYF. The CDR3 coding sequence is TGTGCCACCGCGCTCACAGATACGCAGTATTTT.

The chain joins TRBV30 to TRBJ1-1, with TRBD1 matching over 12 bases. Germline V gene lookup returns CDR1 GTSNPN and CDR2 SVGIG (reference sequence). CDR3 length: 13 amino acids. V lost 0 bases to trimming and J lost 9 bases; unmatched junction nucleotides: 2. The CDR3 DNA sequence: TGTGCCTGGAGTGTACGGGACAGGGGGCAAGCTTTCTTT. This encodes CAWSVRDRGQAFF.